The 9 T cell receptor beta chains below were found in one sample sequenced in a study of PD-L1 blockade in urothelial cancer. The assay was immunoSEQ multiplex PCR, and TCRdb's table has in-frame clones only and misses some. The sample holds roughly 24,000 clones; about 86% are singletons and the top ten take approximately 31%. Sequencing was performed on PBMCs, taken around atezolizumab (anti-PD-L1) treatment. The receptors were sampled from a man aged 60 to 75 with urothelial cancer.

The chain links TRBV9 to TRBJ2-3; 8 bases align to TRBD2. The germline V gene encodes CDR1 SGDLS and CDR2 YYNGEE. CDR3 length equals 16 residues. The V gene end was trimmed by 4 bases and the J gene end by 1 base; junction bases not matched to a gene: 8. The CDR3 protein is CASSPTSGFGTDTQYF. The CDR3 nucleotides read TGTGCCAGCAGCCCCACTAGCGGTTTCGGCACAGATACGCAGTATTTT.

The genes are TRBV18 and TRBJ1-4, with D perhaps matching TRBD1 (5 bases). Germline assignment: CDR1 KGHSH and CDR2 LQKENI. Between the trimmed V and J ends, which lost 6 bases and 4 bases, there was a span of 9 bases. This CDR3 is 13 amino acids long. In DNA, the CDR3 is TGTGCCAGCTCCCCGGGACTTAATGAAAAACTGTTTTTT. Its protein is CASSPGLNEKLFF. Variable domain in full (rest from reference TRBV18 and TRBJ1-4): NAGVMQNPRHLVRRRGQEARLRCSPMKGHSHVYWYRQLPEEGLKFMVYLQKENIIDESGMPKERFSAEFPKEGPSILRIQQVVRGDSAAYFCASSPGLNEKLFFGSGTQLSVL.

V gene TRBV25-1 combines with J gene TRBJ1-2; the D gene is possibly TRBD1 (5 bases). The CDR3 sequence is 11 residues long. CDR1 and CDR2 (germline): MGHDK, SYGVNS. V was cut by 7 bases and J by 8 bases, with 11 bases left in between. The CDR3 here is CASKGAKGYTF. DNA for the CDR3: TGTGCCAGCAAAGGGGCTAAGGGCTACACCTTC.

The chain couples TRBV10-2 to TRBJ1-6; TRBD1 aligns across 7 bases. The CDR3 contains 16 residues. Germline loops: CDR1 WSHSY, CDR2 SAAADI. With V trimmed by 2 bases and J by 6 bases, 7 bases remained unmatched. The CDR3 bases are TGCGCCAGCAGTGAGGAGGGGGCGCGGGCTAATTCACCCCTCCACTTT. It encodes CASSEEGARANSPLHF.

The chain combines TRBV5-1 with TRBJ2-7; 7 positions match TRBD2. Looked up from germline, CDR1 is SGHRS and CDR2 is YFSETQ. V was clipped by 6 bases and J by 1 base; unmatched bases: 4. The CDR3 spans 13 residues. CDR3 protein: CASTRGESYEQYF. CDR3 nucleotide sequence: TGCGCCAGCACCCGGGGGGAGTCCTACGAGCAGTACTTC.

This sequence joins TRBV9 and TRBJ2-1; 13 bases agree with TRBD2. Trimming at V came to 3 bases and at J to 7 bases, leaving 7 bases not matched to a gene. The CDR3 consists of 16 residues. Germline V gene lookup returns CDR1 SGDLS and CDR2 YYNGEE. This CDR3 reads CASSARTSGRVNEQFF. The CDR3 DNA reads as TGTGCCAGCAGCGCCCGTACTAGCGGGAGGGTGAATGAGCAGTTCTTC.

CDR3 loop: CASSVAGDGNTIYF. CDR3 sequence (DNA): TGTGCCAGCAGCGTAGCGGGTGATGGAAACACCATATATTTT. The chain combines TRBV9 with TRBJ1-3; no clear D gene. V dropped 0 bases and J dropped 3 bases, with 7 bases sitting between them. Germline lookup yields CDR1 SGDLS and CDR2 YYNGEE. The CDR3 covers 14 residues. Drawing the rest from reference TRBV9 and TRBJ1-3, the complete variable domain is DSGVTQTPKHLITATGQRVTLRCSPRSGDLSVYWYQQSLDQGLQFLIQYYNGEERAKGNILERFSAQQFPDLHSELNLSSLELGDSALYFCASSVAGDGNTIYFGEGSWLTVV.

The chain couples TRBV30 to TRBJ1-1; TRBD1 matches 8 bases. Germline CDR1 and CDR2: GTSNPN and SVGIG (reference sequence). After removal of 2 bases from V and 1 base from J, the junction contained 12 bases not matched to a gene. The CDR3 sequence is 17 residues long. The CDR3 DNA follows: TGTGCCTGGAGTTCTTGGCAGGGGGCAGGTAAGAACACTGAAGCTTTCTTT. Protein product: CAWSSWQGAGKNTEAFF.

CDR3 in DNA: TGTGCCAGCAGCAGACTAGACAGGGGTCTTTACTATGGCTACACCTTC. Translating gives CASSRLDRGLYYGYTF. The rearrangement links TRBV5-6 to TRBJ1-2, with 8 bases lining up with TRBD1. This CDR3 spans 16 amino acids. J was trimmed by 3 bases and V by 4 bases; bases with no gene match: 11. CDR1 SGHDT and CDR2 YYEEEE come from the germline V gene.